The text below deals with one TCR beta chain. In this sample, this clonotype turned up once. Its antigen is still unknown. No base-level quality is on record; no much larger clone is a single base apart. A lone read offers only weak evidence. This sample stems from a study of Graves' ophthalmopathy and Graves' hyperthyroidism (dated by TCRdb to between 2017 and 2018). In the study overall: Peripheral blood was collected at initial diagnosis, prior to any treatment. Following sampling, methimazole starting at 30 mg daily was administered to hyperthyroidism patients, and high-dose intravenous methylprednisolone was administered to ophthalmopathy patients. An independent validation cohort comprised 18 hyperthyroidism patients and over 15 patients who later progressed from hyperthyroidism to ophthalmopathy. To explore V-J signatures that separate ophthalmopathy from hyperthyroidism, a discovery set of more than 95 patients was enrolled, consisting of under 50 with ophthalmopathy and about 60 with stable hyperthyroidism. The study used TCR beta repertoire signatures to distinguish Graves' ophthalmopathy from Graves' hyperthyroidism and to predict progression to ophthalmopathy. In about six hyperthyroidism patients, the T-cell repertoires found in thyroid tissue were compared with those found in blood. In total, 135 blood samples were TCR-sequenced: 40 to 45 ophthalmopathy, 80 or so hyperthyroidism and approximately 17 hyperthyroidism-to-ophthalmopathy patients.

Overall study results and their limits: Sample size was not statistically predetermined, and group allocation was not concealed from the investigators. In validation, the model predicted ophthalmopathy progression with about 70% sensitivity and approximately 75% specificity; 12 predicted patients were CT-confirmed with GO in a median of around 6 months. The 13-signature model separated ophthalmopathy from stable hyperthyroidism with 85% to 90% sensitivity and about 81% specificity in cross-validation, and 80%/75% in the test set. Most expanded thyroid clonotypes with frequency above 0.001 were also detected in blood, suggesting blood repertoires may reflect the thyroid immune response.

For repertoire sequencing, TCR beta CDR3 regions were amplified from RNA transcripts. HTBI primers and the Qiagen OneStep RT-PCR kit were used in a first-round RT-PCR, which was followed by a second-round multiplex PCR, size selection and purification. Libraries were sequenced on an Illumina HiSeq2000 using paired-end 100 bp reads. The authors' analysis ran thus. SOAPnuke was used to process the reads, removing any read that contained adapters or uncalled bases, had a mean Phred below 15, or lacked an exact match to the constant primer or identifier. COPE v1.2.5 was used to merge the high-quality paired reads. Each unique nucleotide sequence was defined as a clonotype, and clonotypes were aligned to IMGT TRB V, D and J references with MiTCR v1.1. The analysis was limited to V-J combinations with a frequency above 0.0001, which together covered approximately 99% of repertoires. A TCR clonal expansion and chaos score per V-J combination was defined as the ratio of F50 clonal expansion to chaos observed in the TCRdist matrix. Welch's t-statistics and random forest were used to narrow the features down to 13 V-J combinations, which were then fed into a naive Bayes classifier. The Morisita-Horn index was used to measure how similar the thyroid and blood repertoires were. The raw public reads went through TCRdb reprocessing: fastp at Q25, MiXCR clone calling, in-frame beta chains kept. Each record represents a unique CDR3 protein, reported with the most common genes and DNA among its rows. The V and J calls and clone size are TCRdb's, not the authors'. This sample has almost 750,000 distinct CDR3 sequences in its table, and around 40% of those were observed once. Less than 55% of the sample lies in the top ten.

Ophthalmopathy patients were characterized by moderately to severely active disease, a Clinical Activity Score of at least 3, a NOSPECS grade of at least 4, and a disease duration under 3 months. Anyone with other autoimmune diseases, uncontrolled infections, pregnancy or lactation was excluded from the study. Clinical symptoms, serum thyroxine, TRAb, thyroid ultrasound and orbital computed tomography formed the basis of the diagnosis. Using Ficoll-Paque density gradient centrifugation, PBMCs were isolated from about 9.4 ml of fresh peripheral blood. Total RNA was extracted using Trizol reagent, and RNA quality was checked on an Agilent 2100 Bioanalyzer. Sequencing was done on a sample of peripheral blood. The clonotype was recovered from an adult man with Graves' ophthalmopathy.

CDR3 reads: CAISASGSLRGQYF. At the DNA level, the sequence is TGTGCCATCAGTGCTAGTGGGAGCCTACGAGGGCAGTACTTC. The rearranged segments are TRBV10-3 and TRBJ2-7; a tentative D call is TRBD2 (5 bases match). Relative to germline, V is 4 bases shorter and J is 9 bases shorter, with 19 bases between their ends. CDR1 ENHRY and CDR2 SYGVKD were looked up in the germline V gene. Its CDR3 holds 14 amino acids, cysteine through phenylalanine. Kept here is only the CDR3 DNA, which spans 42 bases and is read in frame from base 1.